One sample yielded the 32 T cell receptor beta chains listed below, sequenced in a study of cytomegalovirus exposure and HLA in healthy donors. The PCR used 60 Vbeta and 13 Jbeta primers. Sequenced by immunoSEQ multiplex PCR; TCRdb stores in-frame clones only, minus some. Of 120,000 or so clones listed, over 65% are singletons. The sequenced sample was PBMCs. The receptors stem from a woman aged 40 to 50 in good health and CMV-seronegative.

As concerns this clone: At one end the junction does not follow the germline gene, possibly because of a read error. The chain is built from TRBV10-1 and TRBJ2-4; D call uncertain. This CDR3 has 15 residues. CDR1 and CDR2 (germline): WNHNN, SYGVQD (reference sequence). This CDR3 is CASSESTVPKNSQYF. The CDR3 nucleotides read TGCGCCAGCAGTGAGTCAACAGTCCCCAAAAACAGTCAGTACTTC.

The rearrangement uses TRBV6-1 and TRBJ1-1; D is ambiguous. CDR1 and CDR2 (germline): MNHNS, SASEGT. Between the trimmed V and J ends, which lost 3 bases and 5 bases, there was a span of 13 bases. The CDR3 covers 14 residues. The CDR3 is CASSDRGLGTEAFF. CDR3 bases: TGTGCCAGCAGTGATAGAGGCCTCGGGACTGAAGCTTTCTTT.

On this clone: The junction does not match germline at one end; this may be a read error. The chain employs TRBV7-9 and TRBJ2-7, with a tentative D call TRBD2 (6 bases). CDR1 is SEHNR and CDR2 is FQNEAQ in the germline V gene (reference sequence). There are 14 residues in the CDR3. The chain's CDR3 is CSSSSLGGNYEQYF. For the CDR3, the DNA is TGTTCCAGCAGCTCCCTGGGCGGGAACTACGAGCAGTACTTC.

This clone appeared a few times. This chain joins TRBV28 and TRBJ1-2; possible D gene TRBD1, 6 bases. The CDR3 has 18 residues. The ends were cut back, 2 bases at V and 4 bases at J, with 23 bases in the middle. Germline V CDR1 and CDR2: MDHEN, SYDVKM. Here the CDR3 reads CASSLIFSRDKGVYGYTF. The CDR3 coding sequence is TGTGCCAGCAGTTTAATATTTTCCCGGGACAAGGGTGTCTATGGCTACACCTTC.

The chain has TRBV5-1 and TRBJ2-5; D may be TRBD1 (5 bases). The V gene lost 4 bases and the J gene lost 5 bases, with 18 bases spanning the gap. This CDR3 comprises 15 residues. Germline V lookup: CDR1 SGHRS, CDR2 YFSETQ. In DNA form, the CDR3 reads TGCGCCAGCAGCGGACGTTTGGGGAAGGGGGAGACCCAGTACTTC. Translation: CASSGRLGKGETQYF. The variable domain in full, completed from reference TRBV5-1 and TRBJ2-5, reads KAGVTQTPRYLIKTRGQQVTLSCSPISGHRSVSWYQQTPGQGLQFLFEYFSETQRNKGNFPGRFSGRQFSNSRSEMNVSTLELGDSALYLCASSGRLGKGETQYFGPGTRLLVL.

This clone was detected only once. This CDR3 reads CASSQELAGAGTDTQYF. CDR3 DNA: TGCGCCAGCAGCCAAGAGCTAGCGGGAGCGGGCACAGATACGCAGTATTTT. The V call is TRBV4-1, the J call TRBJ2-3; 10 bases line up with TRBD2. The germline gives CDR1 MGHRA, CDR2 YSYEKL. There are 17 residues in the CDR3. Trimming took 0 bases from V and 1 from J; bases not matched to a gene: 4.

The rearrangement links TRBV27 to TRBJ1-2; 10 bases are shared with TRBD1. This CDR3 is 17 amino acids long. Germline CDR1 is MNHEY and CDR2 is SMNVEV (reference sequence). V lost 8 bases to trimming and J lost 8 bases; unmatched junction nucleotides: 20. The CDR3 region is CASRQRTGGMDLRGYTF. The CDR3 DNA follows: TGTGCCAGCCGCCAACGGACAGGGGGAATGGATTTAAGAGGCTACACCTTC.

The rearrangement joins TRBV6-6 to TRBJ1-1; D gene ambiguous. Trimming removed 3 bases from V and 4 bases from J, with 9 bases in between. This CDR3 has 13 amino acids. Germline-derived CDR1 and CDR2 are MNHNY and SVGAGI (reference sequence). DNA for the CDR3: TGTGCCAGCAGTTATGATTGGAGCACTGAAGCTTTCTTT. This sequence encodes CASSYDWSTEAFF.

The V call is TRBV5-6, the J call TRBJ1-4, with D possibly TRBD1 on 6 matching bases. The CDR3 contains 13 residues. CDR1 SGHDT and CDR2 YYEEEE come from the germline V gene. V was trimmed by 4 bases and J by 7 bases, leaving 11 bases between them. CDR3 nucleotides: TGTGCCAGCAGCCTACCGGACAGTGAAAAACTGTTTTTT. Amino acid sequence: CASSLPDSEKLFF.

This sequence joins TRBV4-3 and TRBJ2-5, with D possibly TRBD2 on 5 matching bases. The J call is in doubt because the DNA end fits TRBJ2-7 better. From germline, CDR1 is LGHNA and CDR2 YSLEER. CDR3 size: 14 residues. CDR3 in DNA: TGCGCCAGCAGCCAGCAGAGGGAACGGTACGAGCAGTACTTC. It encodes CASSQQRERYEQYF.

The CDR3 protein is CASSEHGTSGYNEQFF. The CDR3 bases are TGTGCCAGCAGTGAACACGGGACTAGCGGCTACAATGAGCAGTTCTTC. V and J are TRBV2 and TRBJ2-1, with TRBD2 matching over 11 bases. The CDR3 covers 16 residues. Germline CDR1 and CDR2: SNHLY and FYNNEI. The V segment lost 2 bases and the J segment 3 bases; nucleotides outside the gene matches: 3.

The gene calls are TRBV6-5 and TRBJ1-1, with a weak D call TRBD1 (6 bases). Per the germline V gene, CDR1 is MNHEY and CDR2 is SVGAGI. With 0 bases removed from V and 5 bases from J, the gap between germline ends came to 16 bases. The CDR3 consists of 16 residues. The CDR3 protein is CASSYSENRAETEAFF. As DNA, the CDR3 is TGTGCCAGCAGTTACTCCGAGAACAGGGCGGAAACTGAAGCTTTCTTT.

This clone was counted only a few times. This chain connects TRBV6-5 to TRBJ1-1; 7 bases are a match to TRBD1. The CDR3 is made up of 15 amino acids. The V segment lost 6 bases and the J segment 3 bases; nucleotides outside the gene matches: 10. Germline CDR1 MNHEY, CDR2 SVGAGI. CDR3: CASSPFRGLDTEAFF. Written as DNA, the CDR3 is TGTGCCAGCAGCCCCTTTAGGGGGCTGGACACTGAAGCTTTCTTT.

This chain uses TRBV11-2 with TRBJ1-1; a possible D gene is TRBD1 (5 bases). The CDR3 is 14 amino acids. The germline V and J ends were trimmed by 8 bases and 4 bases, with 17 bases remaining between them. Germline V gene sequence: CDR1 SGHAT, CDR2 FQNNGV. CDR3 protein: CASRDSGGTTEAFF. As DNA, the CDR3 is TGTGCCAGCCGGGACTCCGGAGGTACCACTGAAGCTTTCTTT.

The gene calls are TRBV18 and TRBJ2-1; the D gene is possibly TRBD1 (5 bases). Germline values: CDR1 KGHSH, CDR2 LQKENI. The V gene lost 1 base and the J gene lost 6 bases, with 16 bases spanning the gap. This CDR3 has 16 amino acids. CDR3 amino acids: CASSPQSGQTLNEQFF. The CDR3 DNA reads TGTGCCAGCTCACCACAGTCCGGACAAACTCTCAATGAGCAGTTCTTC. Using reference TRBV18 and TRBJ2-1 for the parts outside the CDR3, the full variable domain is NAGVMQNPRHLVRRRGQEARLRCSPMKGHSHVYWYRQLPEEGLKFMVYLQKENIIDESGMPKERFSAEFPKEGPSILRIQQVVRGDSAAYFCASSPQSGQTLNEQFFGPGTRLTVL.

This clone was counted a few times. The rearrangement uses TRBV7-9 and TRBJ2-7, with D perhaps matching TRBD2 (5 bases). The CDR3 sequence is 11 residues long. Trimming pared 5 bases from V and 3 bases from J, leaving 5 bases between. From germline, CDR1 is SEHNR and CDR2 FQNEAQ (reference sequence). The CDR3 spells CASSRDYEQYF. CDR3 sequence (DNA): TGTGCCAGCAGCCGGGACTACGAGCAGTACTTC.

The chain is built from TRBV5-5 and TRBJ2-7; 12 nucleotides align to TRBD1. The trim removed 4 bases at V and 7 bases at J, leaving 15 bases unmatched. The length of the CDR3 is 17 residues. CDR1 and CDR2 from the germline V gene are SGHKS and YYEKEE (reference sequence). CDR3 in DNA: TGTGCCAGCAGCCAAAGGGGACCGGGACAGGGGGCAAGTGAGCAGTACTTC. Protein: CASSQRGPGQGASEQYF.

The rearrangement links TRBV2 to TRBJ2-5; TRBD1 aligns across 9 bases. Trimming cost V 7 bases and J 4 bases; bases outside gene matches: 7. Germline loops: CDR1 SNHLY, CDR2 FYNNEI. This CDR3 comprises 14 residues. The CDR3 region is CASKTGGAGETQYF. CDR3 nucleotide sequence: TGTGCCAGCAAAACAGGGGGCGCGGGAGAGACCCAGTACTTC.

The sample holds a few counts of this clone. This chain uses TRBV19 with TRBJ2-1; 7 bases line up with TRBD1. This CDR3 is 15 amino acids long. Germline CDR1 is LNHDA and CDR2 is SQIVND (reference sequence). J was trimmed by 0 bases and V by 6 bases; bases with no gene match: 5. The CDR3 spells CASSIGTDSYNEQFF. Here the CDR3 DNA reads TGTGCCAGTAGCATCGGGACAGACTCCTACAATGAGCAGTTCTTC.

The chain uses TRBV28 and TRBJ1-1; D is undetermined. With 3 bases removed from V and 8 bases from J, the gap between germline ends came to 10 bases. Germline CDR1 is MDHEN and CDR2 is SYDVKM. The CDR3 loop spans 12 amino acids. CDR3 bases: TGTGCCAGCAGTTTTTTACAGCTCGAAGCTTTCTTT. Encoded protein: CASSFLQLEAFF.

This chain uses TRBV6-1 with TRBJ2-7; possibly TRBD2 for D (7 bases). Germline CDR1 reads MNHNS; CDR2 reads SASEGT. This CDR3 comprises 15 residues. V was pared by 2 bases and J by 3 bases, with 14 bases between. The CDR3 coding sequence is TGTGCCAGCAGTGAATCACAGGGAGGGGGCTACGAGCAGTACTTC. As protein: CASSESQGGGYEQYF.

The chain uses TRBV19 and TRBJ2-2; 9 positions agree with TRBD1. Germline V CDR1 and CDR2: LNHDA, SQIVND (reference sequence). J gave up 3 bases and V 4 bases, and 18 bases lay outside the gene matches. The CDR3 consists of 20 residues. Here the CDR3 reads CASSTGQGLGLREDTGELFF. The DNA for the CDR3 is TGTGCCAGTAGTACAGGACAGGGGCTAGGCCTTAGGGAGGACACCGGGGAGCTGTTTTTT.

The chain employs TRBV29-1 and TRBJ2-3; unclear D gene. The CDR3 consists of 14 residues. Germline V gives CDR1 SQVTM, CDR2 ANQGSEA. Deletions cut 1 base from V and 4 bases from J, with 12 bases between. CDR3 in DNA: TGCAGCGTTGAAGGGCTAGACTTCTCAGATACGCAGTATTTT. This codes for CSVEGLDFSDTQYF.

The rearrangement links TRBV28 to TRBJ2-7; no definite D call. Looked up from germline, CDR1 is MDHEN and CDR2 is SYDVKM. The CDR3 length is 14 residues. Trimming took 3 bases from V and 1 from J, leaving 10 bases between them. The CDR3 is CASSLGRVSYEQYF. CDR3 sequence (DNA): TGTGCCAGCAGTTTGGGTCGGGTATCCTACGAGCAGTACTTC.

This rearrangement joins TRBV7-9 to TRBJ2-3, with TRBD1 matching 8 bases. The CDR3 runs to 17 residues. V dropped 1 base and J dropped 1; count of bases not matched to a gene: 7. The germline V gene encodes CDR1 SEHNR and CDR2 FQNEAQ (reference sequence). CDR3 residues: CASSLVKQGVGTDTQYF. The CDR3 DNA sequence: TGTGCCAGCAGCTTAGTGAAACAGGGGGTCGGCACAGATACGCAGTATTTT.

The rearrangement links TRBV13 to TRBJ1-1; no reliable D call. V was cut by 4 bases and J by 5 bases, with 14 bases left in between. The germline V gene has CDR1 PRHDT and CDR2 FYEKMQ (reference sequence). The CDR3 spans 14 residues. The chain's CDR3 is CASSSRGSGTEAFF. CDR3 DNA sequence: TGTGCCAGCAGCTCCCGAGGGAGTGGGACTGAAGCTTTCTTT.

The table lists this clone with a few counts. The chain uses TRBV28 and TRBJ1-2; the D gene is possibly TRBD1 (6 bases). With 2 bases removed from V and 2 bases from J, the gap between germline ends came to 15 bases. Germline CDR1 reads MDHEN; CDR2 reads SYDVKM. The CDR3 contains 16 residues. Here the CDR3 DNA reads TGTGCCAGCAGTTTAGACGCGCAGGGGAGCAACTATGGCTACACCTTC. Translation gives CASSLDAQGSNYGYTF.

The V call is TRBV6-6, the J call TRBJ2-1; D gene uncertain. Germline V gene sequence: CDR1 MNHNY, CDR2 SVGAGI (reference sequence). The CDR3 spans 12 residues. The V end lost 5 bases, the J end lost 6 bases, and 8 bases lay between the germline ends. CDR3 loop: CASSRGLNEQFF. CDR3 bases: TGTGCCAGCAGTCGTGGGCTCAATGAGCAGTTCTTC.

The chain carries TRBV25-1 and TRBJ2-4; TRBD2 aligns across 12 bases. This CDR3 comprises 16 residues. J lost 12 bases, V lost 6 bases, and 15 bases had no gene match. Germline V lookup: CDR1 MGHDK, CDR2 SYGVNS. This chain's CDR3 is CASSASGRAIGGSQYF. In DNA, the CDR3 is TGTGCCAGCAGCGCTAGCGGGAGGGCAATAGGCGGCAGTCAGTACTTC. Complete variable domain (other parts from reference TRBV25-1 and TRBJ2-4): EADIYQTPRYLVIGTGKKITLECSQTMGHDKMYWYQQDPGMELHLIHYSYGVNSTEKGDLSSESTVSRIRTEHFPLTLESARPSHTSQYLCASSASGRAIGGSQYFGAGTRLSVL.

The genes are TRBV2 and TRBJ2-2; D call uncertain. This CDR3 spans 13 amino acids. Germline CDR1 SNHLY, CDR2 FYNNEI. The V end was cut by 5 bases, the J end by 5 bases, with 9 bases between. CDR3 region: CASSRRGTGELFF. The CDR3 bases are TGTGCCAGCAGTAGGCGCGGTACCGGGGAGCTGTTTTTT.

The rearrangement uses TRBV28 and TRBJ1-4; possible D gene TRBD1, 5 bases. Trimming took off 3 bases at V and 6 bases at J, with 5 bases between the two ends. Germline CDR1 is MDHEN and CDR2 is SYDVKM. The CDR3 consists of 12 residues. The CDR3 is CASSFRDEKLFF. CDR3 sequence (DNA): TGTGCCAGCAGTTTCAGGGATGAAAAACTGTTTTTT.

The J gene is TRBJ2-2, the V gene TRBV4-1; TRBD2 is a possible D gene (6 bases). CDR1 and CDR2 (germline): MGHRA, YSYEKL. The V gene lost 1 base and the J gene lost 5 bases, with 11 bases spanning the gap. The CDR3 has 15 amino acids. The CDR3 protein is CASSQGMGTTGELFF. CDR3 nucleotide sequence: TGCGCCAGCAGCCAAGGCATGGGGACTACCGGGGAGCTGTTTTTT.